This T cell receptor beta chain was identified in a study of cytomegalovirus exposure and HLA in healthy donors. Sequencing used immunoSEQ multiplex PCR; TCRdb keeps in-frame clones, though not all of them. The repertoire holds around 140,000 clones, with around 87% as singletons. Germline-derived CDR1 and CDR2 are LGHNA and YNFKEQ. Trimming cost V 0 bases and J 0 bases; bases outside gene matches: 4. The CDR3 is 16 amino acids. V and J are TRBV4-2 and TRBJ2-7, with 8 bases identical to TRBD2. This sequence originates from a young man in good health and CMV-seropositive. The sample consisted of PBMCs. CDR3 amino acids: CASSQDPTSGSYEQYF. The CDR3 region has the DNA TGTGCCAGCAGCCAAGATCCCACTAGCGGCTCCTACGAGCAGTACTTC.